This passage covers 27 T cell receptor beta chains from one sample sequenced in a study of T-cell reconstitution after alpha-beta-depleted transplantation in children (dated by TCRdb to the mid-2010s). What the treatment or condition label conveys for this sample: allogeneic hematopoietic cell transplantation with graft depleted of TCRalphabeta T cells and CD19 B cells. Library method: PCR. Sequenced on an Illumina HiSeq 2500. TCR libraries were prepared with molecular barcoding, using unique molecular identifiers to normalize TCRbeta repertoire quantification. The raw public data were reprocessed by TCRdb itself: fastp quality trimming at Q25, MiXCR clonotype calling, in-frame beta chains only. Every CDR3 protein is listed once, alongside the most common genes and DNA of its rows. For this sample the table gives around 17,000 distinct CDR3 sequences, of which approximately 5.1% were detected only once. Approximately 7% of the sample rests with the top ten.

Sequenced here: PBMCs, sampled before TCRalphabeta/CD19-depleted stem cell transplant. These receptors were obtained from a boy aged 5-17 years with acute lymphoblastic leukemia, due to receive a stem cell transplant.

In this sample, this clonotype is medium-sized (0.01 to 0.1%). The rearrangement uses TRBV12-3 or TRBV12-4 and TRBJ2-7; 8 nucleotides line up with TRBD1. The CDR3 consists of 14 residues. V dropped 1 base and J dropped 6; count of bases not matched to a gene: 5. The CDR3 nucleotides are TGTGCCAGCAGTTTAGGGACAGGGTCGTTCGAGCAGTACTTC. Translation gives CASSLGTGSFEQYF.

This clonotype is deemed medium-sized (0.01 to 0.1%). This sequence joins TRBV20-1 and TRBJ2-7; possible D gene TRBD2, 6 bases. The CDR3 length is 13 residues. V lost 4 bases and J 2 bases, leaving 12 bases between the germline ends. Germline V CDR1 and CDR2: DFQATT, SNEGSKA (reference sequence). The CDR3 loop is CSANPGVTYEQYF. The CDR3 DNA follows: TGCAGTGCTAATCCGGGAGTTACCTACGAGCAGTACTTC.

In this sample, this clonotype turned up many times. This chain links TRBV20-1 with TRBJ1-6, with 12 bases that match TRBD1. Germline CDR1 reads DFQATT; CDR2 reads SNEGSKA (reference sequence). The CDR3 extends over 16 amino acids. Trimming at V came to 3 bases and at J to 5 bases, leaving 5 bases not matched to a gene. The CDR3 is CSARWDRGLDNSPLHF. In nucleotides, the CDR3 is TGCAGTGCTAGGTGGGACAGGGGGCTGGATAATTCACCCCTCCACTTT.

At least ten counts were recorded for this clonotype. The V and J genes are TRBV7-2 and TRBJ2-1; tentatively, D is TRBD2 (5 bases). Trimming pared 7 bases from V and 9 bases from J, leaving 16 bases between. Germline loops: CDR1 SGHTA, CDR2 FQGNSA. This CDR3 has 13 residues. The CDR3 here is CASTQLNRGEQFF. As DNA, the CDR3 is TGTGCCAGCACCCAGCTTAACCGGGGTGAGCAGTTCTTC.

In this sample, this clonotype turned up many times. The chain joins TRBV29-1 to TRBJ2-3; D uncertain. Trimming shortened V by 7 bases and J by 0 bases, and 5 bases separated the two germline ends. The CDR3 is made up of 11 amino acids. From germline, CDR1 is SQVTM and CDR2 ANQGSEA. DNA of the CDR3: TGCAGCGCCGGGAGCACAGATACGCAGTATTTT. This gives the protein CSAGSTDTQYF.

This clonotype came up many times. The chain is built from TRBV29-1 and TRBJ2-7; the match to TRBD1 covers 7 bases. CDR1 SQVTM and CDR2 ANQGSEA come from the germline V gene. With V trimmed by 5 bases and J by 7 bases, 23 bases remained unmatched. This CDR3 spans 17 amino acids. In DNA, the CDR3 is TGCAGCGTTTCGAGCCTCACAGGGGCCACTGGGAAGGGTGAGCAGTACTTC. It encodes CSVSSLTGATGKGEQYF.

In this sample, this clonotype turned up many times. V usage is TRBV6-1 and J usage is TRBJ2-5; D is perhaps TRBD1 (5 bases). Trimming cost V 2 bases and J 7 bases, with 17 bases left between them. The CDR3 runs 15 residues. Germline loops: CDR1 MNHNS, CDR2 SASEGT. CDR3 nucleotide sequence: TGTGCCAGCAGTGAACCACCCTCAGGGTTTCGGACCCAGTACTTC. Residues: CASSEPPSGFRTQYF.

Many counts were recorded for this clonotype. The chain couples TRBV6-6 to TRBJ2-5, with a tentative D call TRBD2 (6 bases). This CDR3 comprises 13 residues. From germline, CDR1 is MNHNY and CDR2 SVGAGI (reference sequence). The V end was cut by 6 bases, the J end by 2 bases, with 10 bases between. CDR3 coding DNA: TGTGCCAGCAGATCGGGGGTTCAAGAGACCCAGTACTTC. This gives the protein CASRSGVQETQYF.

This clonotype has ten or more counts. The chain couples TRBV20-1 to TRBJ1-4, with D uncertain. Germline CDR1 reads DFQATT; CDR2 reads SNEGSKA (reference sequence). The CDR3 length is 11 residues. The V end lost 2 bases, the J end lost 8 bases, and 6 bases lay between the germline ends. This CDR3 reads CSARSGEKLFF. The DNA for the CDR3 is TGCAGTGCTAGATCCGGGGAAAAACTGTTTTTT.

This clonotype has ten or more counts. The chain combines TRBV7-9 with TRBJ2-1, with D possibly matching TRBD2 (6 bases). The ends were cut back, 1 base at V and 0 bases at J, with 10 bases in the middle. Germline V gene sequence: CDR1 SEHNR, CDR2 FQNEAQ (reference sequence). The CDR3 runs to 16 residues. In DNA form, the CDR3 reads TGTGCCAGCAGCTTAGAGTGGGGGGTCTCCTACAATGAGCAGTTCTTC. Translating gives CASSLEWGVSYNEQFF.

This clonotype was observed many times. The CDR3 spells CASSRTEWGYEQYF. The CDR3 nucleotides read TGTGCCAGCAGTCGGACAGAGTGGGGCTACGAGCAGTACTTC. The chain recombines TRBV2 with TRBJ2-7, with D maybe TRBD1 (6 bases). The V end was cut by 5 bases, the J end by 3 bases, with 14 bases between. The CDR3 has 14 residues. Germline assignment: CDR1 SNHLY and CDR2 FYNNEI.

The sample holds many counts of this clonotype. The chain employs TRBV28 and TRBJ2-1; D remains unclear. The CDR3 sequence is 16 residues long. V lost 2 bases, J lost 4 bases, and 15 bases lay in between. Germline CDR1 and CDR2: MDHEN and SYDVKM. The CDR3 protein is CASSLVGPGGYNEQFF. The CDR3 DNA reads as TGTGCCAGCAGTTTAGTCGGCCCCGGTGGATACAATGAGCAGTTCTTC.

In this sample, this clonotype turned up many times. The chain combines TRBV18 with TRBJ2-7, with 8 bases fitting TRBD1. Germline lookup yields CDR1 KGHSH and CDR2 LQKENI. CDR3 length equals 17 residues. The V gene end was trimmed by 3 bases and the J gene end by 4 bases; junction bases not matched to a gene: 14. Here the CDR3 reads CASSPARGQGPRYEQYF. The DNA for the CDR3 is TGTGCCAGCTCACCCGCTCGAGGACAGGGTCCAAGGTACGAGCAGTACTTC.

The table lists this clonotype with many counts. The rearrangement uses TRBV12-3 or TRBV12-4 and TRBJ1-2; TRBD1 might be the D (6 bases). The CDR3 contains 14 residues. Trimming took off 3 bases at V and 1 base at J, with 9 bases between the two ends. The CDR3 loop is CASSFQGSNYGYTF. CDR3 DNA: TGTGCCAGCAGTTTTCAGGGGAGTAACTATGGCTACACCTTC.

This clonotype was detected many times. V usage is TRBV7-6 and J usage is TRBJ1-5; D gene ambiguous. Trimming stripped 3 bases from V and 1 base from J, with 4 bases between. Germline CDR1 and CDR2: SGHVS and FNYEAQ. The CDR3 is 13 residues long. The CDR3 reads CASSFGSNQPQHF. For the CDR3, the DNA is TGTGCCAGCAGCTTTGGGAGCAATCAGCCCCAGCATTTT.

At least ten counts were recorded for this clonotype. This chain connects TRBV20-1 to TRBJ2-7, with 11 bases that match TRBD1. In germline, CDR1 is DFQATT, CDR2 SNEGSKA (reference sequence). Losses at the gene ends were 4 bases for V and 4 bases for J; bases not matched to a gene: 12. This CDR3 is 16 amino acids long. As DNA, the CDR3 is TGCAGTGCTATTCATAGGACAGGGGGCGCACGGTACGAGCAGTACTTC. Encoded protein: CSAIHRTGGARYEQYF.

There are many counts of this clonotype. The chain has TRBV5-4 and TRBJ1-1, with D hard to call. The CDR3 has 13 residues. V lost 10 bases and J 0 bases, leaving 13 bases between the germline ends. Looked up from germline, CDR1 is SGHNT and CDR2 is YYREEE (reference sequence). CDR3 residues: CAGRQDLNTEAFF. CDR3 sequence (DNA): TGTGCCGGCCGGCAGGATTTGAACACTGAAGCTTTCTTT.

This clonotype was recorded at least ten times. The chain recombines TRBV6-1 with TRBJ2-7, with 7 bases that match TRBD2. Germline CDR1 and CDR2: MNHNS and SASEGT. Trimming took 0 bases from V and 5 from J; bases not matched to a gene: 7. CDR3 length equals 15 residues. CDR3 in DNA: TGTGCCAGCAGTGAAGCTGGGAGGGTCCTGGACGAGCAGTACTTC. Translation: CASSEAGRVLDEQYF.

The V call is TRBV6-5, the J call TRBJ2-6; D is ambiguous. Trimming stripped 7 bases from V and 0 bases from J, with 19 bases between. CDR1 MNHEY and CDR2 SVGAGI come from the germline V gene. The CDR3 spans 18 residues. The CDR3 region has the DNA TGTGCCAGCACCTTGGACGACCCCCGATACTCTGGGGCCAACGTCCTGACTTTC. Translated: CASTLDDPRYSGANVLTF.

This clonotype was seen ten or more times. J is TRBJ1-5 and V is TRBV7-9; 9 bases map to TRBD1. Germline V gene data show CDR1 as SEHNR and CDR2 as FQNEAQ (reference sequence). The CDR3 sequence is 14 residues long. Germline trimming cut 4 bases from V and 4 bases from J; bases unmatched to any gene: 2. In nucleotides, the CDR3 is TGTGCCAGCAGCTATGGGACAGGGAATCAGCCCCAGCATTTT. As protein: CASSYGTGNQPQHF.

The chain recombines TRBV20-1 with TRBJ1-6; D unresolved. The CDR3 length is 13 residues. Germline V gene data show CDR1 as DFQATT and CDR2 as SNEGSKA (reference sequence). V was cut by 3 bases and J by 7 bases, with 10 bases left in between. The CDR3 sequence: CSASGPMNSPLHF. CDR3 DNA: TGCAGTGCTAGTGGGCCGATGAATTCACCCCTCCACTTT.

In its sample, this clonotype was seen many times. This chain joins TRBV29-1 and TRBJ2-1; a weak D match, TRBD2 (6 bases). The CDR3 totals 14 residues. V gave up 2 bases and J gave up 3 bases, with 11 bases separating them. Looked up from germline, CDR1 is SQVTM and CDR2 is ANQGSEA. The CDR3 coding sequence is TGCAGCGTTGAATCTAGCGAAATCTACAATGAGCAGTTCTTC. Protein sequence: CSVESSEIYNEQFF.

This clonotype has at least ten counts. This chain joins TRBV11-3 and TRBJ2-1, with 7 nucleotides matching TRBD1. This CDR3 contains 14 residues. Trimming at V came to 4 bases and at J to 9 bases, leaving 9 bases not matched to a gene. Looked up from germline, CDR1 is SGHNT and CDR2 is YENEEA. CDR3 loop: CASSSTSQGSEQFF. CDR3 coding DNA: TGTGCCAGCAGCTCCACATCACAGGGGTCTGAGCAGTTCTTC.

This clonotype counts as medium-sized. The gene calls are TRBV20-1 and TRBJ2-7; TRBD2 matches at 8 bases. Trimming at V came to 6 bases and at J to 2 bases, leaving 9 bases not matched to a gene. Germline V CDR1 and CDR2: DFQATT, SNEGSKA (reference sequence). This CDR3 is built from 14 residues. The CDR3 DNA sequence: TGCAGTGCCGCCACGGGACTAGGGGCCTACGAGCAGTACTTC. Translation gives CSAATGLGAYEQYF.

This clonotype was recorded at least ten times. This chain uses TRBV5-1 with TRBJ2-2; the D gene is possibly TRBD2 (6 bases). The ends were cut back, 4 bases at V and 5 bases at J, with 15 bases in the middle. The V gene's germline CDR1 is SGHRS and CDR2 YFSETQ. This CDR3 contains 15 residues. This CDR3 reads CASSRDLVITGELFF. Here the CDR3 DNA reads TGCGCCAGCAGCCGGGACTTGGTTATTACCGGGGAGCTGTTTTTT.

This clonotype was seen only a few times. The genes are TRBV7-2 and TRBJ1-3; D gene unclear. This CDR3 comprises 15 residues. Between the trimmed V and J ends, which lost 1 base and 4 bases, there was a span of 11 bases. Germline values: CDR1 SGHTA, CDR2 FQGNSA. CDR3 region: CASSLGGSRGNTIYF. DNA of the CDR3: TGTGCCAGCAGCTTAGGCGGTTCACGGGGAAACACCATATATTTT.

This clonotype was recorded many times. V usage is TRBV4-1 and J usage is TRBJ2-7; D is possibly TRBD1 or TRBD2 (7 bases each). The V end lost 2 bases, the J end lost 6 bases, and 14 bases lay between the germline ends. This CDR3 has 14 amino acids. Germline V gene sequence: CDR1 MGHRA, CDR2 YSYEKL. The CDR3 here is CASSQPTGEGEQYF. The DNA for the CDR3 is TGCGCCAGCAGCCAACCTACAGGGGAGGGCGAGCAGTACTTC.